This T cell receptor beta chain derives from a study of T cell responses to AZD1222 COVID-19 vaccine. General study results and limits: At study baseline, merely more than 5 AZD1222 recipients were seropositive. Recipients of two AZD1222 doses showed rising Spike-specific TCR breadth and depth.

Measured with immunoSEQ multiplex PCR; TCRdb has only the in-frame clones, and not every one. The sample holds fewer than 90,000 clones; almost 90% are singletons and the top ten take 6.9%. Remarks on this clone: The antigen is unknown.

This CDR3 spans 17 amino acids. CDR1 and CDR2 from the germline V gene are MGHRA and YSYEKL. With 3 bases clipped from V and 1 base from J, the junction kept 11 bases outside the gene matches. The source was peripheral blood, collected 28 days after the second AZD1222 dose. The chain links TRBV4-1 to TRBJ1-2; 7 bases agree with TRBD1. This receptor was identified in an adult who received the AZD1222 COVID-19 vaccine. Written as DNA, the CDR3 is TGCGCCAGCAGCCATGCCGCCTCCGGGACAGTTAACTATGGCTACACCTTC. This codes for CASSHAASGTVNYGYTF.